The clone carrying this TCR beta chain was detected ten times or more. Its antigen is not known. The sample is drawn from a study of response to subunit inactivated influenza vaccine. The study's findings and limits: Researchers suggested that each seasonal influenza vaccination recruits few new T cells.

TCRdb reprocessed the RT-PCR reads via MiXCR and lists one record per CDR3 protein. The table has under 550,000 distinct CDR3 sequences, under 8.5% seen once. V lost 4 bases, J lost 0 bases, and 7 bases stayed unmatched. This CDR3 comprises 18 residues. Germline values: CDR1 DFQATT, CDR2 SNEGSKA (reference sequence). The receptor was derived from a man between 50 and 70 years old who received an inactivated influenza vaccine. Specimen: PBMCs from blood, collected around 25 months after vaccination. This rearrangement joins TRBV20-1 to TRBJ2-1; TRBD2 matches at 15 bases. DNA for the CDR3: TGCAGTGCTATTGGGACTAGCGGGAGGTCGAGCTCCTACAATGAGCAGTTCTTC. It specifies CSAIGTSGRSSSYNEQFF.